This TCR beta chain derives from a study of regulatory dendritic cells for organ transplantation. Points from the study as a whole: Between individuals, the alloreactive memory CD8+ T cell pool differed considerably. Resting memory CD8+ T cells held the most alloreactive clonotypes. Memory CD8+ clonal expansion seemed more limited with regulatory than mature dendritic cells.

The assay was immunoSEQ multiplex PCR, and TCRdb's table has in-frame clones only and misses some. Of some 29,000 clones listed, 82% are singletons. CDR1 is SGHNT, CDR2 YYREEE, per germline (reference sequence). V lost 2 bases and J lost 7; bases outside the gene matches: 8. The CDR3 is 15 residues long. This clone was observed a handful of times. Its specificity is not known. CD4+ or CD8+ T cells were sorted as naive CD45RA+ or memory CD45RO+. The chain employs TRBV5-4 and TRBJ2-1; 8 bases align to TRBD1. The sequence was obtained from a human donor in good health. The source material was naive CD4+ T cells from blood. The subset here: CD45RA+ naive T cells. The CDR3 sequence is CASSLTRQGWNEQFF. CDR3 nucleotide sequence: TGTGCCAGCAGCTTAACTCGACAGGGGTGGAATGAGCAGTTCTTC.